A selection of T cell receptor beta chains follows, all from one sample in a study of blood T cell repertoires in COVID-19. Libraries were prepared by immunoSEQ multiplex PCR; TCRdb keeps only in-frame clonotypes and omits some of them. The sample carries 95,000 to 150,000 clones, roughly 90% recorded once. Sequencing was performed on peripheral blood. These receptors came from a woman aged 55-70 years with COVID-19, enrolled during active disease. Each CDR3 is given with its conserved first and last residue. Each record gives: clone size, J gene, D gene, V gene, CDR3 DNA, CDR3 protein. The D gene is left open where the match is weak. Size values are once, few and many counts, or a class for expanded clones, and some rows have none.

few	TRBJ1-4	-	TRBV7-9	TGTGCCAGCAGCCCAGGGTTTTCTAATGAAAAACTGTTTTTT	CASSPGFSNEKLFF
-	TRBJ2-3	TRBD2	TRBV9	TGTGCCAGCAGCCCCCTTTCCGCGGGGGGGACGGGAGATACGCAGTATTTT	CASSPLSAGGTGDTQYF
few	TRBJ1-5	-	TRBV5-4	TGTGCCAGCAGCTTGGCAGGGGTGGGTCAGCCCCAGCATTTT	CASSLAGVGQPQHF
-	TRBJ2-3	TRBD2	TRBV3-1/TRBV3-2	TGTGCCAGCAACGCTGCGACTAGCGGGGCGCCAGATACGCAGTATTTT	CASNAATSGAPDTQYF
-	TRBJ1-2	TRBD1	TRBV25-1	TGTGCCAGCAGTGAACAGGCAGGGGGCCGTGGCTACACCTTC	CASSEQAGGRGYTF
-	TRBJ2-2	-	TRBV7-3	TGTGCCAGTCGACAGGTGCTAGGGGCCGGGGAGCTGTTTTTT	CASRQVLGAGELFF
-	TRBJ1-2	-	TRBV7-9	TGTGCCAGCAGAACTGACAGGACCTATGGCTACACCTTC	CASRTDRTYGYTF
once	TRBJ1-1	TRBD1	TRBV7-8	TGTGCCAGCAGCTTAGAGAATAGGGACAGGGGATGGGTGAACACTGAAGCTTTCTTT	CASSLENRDRGWVNTEAFF
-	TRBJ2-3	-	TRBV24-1	TGTGCCACCAGTGCCTCGGACGGGAGAAGCACAGATACGCAGTATTTT	CATSASDGRSTDTQYF
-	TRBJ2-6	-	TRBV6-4	TGTGCCAGTAAGCGAACCAGTGGGGCCAACGTCCTGACTTTC	CASKRTSGANVLTF
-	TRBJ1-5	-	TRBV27	TGTGCCAGCAGAGAGGGGGTAGGCAATCAGCCCCAGCATTTT	CASREGVGNQPQHF
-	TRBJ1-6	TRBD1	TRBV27	TGTGCCAGCGGACAGGGAGTCCCTAATAGATCACCCCTCCACTTT	CASGQGVPNRSPLHF
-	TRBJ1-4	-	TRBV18	TGTGCCAGCTCACTGGGACTTCTTGGGACTAATGAAAAACTGTTTTTT	CASSLGLLGTNEKLFF
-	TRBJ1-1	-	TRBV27	TGTGCCAGCAGACTGGGGGCTAGAGCTTTCTTT	CASRLGARAFF
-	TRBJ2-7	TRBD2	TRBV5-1	TGCGCCAGCAGCTTGGTTAGCGGGGCTTCCTACGAGCAGTACTTC	CASSLVSGASYEQYF
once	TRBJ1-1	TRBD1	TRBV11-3	TGTGCCAGCAGCCGGACAGGGGGGAACACTGAAGCTTTCTTT	CASSRTGGNTEAFF
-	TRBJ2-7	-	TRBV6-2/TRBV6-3	TGTGCCAGCAGCCGACTGCCTTCCGCGAACTCCTACGAGCAGTACTTC	CASSRLPSANSYEQYF
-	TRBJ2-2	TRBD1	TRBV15	TGTGCCACCAGCAACCGGGACAGGGGACCCGGGGAGCTGTTTTTT	CATSNRDRGPGELFF
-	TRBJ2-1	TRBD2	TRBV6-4	TGTGCCAGCAGCGTTAGCGGGGGAGCCTTCAATGAGCAGTTCTTC	CASSVSGGAFNEQFF
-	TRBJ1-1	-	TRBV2	TGTGCCAGCAGAGAACAGCCCGCGGGGTCCACTGAAGCTTTCTTT	CASREQPAGSTEAFF